Included here is one T cell receptor beta chain sequence, with context. Its specificity is unknown. This specimen comes from a study of CD8+ T cells in alopecia areata. Following extraction, RNA underwent reverse transcription to cDNA, which served as the sequencing template. Here immunoSEQ multiplex PCR was the method, and the copy in TCRdb shows in-frame clones only, minus some. The table includes under 350,000 clones, roughly 60% detected once. Study-wide results and caveats: In patients, TCRs were shared less clearly than in mice, and HLA may possibly be involved. In lesional scalp, particularly from alopecia totalis/universalis, clonality was higher than in normal scalp. Resident alphabeta T cells of normal skin are also sequenced in scalp samples.

The CDR3 length is 14 residues. V lost 1 base and J lost 3; bases outside the gene matches: 2. CDR1 is SGHTA and CDR2 is FQGNSA in the germline V gene. Treatment reported: oral pan-JAK inhibitor, 5-10 mg twice daily. Alopecia areata patients gave lesional scalp punch biopsies and peripheral blood samples. The clonotype originates from a human donor with alopecia areata. The input for sequencing was CD4+ T cells sorted from blood, taken at week 24, from a patient treated with tofacitinib. The rearrangement joins TRBV7-2 to TRBJ1-1; 7 bases align to TRBD1. Here the CDR3 DNA reads TGTGCCAGCAGCTTAGTACAGGGGTACACTGAAGCTTTCTTT. Encoded protein: CASSLVQGYTEAFF. Variable domain in full (rest from reference TRBV7-2 and TRBJ1-1): GAGVSQSPSNKVTEKGKDVELRCDPISGHTALYWYRQSLGQGLEFLIYFQGNSAPDKSGLPSDRFSAERTGGSVSTLTIQRTQQEDSAVYLCASSLVQGYTEAFFGQGTRLTVV.